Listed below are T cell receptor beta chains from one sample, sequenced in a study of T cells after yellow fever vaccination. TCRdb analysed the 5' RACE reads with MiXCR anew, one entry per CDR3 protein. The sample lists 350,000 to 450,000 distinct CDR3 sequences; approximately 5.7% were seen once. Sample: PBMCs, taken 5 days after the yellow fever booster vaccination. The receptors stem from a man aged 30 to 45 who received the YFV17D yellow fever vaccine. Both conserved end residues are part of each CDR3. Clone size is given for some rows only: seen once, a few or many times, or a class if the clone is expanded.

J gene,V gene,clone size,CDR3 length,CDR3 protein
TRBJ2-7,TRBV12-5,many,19,CASGLVLGLAGDQVREQYF
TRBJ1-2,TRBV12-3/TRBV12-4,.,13,CASSQDSPGGYTF
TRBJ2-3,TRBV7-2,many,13,CASSFTPGDTQYF
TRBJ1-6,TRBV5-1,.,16,CASSERAGNYNSPLHF
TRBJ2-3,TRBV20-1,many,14,CSATRRAGTDTQYF
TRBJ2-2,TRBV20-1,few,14,CSAPRRGNTGELFF
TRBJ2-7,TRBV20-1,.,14,CSARFTGYSYEQYF
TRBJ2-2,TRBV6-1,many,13,CASSGLAAGELFF
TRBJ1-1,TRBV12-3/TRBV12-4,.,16,CASSLGASSVHTEAFF
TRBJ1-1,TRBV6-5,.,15,CASSSPTGWNTEAFF
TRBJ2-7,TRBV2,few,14,CALPGNLGSREQYF
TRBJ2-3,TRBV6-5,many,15,CASSYSGGRADTQYF
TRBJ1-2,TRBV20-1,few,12,CSALTANYGYTF
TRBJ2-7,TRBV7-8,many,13,CASSSGVRYEQYF
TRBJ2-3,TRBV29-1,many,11,CSVNTGDTQYF
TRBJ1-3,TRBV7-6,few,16,CASQIGSRSPGNTIYF
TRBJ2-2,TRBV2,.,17,CASSESLAYSWTGELFF
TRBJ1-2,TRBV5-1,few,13,CASSLDGTYGYTF
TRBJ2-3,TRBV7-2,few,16,CASGTARDRFTDTQYF
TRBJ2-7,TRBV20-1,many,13,CSAATSGEYEQYF
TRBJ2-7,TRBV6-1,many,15,CASILNRDRWNEQYF
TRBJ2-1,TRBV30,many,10,CAWSEVEQFF
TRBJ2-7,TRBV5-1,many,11,CASSLAGEQYF
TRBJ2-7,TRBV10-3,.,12,CAITLGAGEQYF
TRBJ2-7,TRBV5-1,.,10,CASKGTGWYF
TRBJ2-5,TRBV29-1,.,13,CSVGAQAKETQYF
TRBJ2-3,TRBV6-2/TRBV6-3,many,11,CASSPANTQYF
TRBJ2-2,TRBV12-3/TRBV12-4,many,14,CASSFGGGPGELFF
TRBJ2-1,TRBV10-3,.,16,CAISGQVRQTGNEQFF
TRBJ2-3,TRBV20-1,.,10,CSAVATSQYF
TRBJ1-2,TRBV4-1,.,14,CASSQDSGNYGYTF
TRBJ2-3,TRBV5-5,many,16,CASSLDGTQAGDTQYF
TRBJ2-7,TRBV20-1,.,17,CSARTHSMTGWTYEQYF
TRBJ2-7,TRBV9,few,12,CASSGDSSQQYF
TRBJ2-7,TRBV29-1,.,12,CSGGQGRNEQYF
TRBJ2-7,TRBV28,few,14,CASSLVTASYEQYF